This TCR beta chain was documented in a study of T cell responses to AZD1222 COVID-19 vaccine. Notes on the study in general: Most donors were white British, females outnumbered males, and clonal diversity was possibly underestimated.

Germline lookup yields CDR1 SGDLS and CDR2 YYNGEE. The CDR3 totals 17 residues. Trimming left V 4 bases short and J 0 bases short, with 14 bases between. Sequenced by immunoSEQ multiplex PCR; TCRdb stores in-frame clones only, minus some. This table holds tens of thousands of clones, more than 70% found once. To note about this clone: The antigen is unknown.

V and J are TRBV9 and TRBJ1-6; possible D gene TRBD1, 6 bases. The receptor comes from an adult in good health. Sequenced material: peripheral blood, taken on day 0 of AZD1222 vaccination. The CDR3 loop is CASSSTGMSSYNSPLHF. CDR3 coding DNA: TGTGCCAGCAGCTCCACAGGGATGAGCTCCTATAATTCACCCCTCCACTTT.